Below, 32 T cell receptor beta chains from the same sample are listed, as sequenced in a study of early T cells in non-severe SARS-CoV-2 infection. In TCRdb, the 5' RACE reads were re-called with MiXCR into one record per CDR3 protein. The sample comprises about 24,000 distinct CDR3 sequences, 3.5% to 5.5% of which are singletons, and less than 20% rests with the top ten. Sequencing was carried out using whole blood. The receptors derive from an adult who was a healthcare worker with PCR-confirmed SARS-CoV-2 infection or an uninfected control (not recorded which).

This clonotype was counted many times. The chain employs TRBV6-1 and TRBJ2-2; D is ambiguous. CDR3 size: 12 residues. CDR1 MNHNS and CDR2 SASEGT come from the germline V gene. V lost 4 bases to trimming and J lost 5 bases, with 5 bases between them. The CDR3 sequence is CASSAGTGELFF. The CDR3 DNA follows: TGTGCCAGCAGTGCCGGGACCGGGGAGCTGTTTTTT.

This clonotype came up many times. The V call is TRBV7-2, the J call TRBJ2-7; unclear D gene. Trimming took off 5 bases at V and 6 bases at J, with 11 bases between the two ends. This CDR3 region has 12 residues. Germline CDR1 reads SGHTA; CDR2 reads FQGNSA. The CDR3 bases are TGTGCCAGCAGCCTAGGACGGAGCGAGCAGTACTTC. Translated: CASSLGRSEQYF.

The CDR3 here is CAIKPGQGWNTQYF. CDR3 coding DNA: TGTGCCATCAAACCGGGACAGGGGTGGAATACGCAGTATTTT. The chain recombines TRBV10-3 with TRBJ2-3; 10 bases are a match to TRBD1. The CDR3 extends over 14 amino acids. From germline, CDR1 is ENHRY and CDR2 SYGVKD. Unmatched junction bases numbered 8, after V lost 7 bases and J lost 7 bases.

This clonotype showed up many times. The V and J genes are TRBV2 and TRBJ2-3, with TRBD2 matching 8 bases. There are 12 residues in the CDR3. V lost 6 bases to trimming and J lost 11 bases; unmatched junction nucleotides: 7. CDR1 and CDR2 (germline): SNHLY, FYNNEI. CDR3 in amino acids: CASRDSGGKQYF. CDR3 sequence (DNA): TGTGCCAGCAGGGACAGCGGGGGAAAGCAGTATTTT.

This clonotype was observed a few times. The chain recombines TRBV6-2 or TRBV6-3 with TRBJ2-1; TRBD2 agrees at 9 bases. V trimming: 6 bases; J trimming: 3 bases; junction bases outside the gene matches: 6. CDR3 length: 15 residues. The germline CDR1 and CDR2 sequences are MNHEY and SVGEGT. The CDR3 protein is CASRPSGMSYNEQFF. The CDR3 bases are TGTGCCAGCAGGCCTAGCGGGATGAGCTACAATGAGCAGTTCTTC.

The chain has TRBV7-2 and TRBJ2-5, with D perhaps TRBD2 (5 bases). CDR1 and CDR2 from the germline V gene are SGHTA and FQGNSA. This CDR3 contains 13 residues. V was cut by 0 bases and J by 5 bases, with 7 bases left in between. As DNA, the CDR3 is TGTGCCAGCAGCTTAGCCCCGGGGGAGACCCAGTACTTC. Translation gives CASSLAPGETQYF.

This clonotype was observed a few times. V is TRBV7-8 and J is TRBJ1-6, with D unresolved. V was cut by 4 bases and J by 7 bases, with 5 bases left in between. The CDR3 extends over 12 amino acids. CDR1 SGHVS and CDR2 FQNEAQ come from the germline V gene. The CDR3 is CASSYGNSPLHF. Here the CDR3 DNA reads TGTGCCAGCAGCTACGGGAATTCACCCCTCCACTTT.

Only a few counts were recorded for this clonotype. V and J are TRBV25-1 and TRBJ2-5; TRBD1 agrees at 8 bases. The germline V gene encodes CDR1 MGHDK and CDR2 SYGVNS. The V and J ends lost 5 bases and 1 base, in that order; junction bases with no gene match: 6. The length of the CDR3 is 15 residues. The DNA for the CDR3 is TGTGCCAGCAGTAAGGGACAGGCAGCCCAAGAGACCCAGTACTTC. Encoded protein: CASSKGQAAQETQYF.

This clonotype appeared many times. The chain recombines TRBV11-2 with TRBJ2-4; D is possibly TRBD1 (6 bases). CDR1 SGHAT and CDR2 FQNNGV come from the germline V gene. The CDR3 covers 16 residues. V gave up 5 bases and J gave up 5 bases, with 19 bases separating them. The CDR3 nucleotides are TGTGCCAGCAGCGTTACAGGGCGAGGTGCCCAAAACATTCAGTACTTC. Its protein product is CASSVTGRGAQNIQYF.

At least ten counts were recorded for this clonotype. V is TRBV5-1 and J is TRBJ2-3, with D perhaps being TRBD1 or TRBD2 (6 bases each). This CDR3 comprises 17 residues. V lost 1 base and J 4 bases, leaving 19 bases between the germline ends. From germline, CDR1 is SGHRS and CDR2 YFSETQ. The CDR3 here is CASSLFRERGRADTQYF. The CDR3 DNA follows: TGCGCCAGCAGCTTGTTCCGGGAACGGGGGCGCGCAGATACGCAGTATTTT.

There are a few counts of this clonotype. CDR3 sequence (DNA): TGTGCCAGCAGTTACAGGGGGGCTTCCTACGAGCAGTACTTC. Protein product: CASSYRGASYEQYF. V gene TRBV6-2 or TRBV6-3 combines with J gene TRBJ2-7; D possibly matches TRBD1 or TRBD2 (6 bases each). CDR3 size: 14 residues. Germline values: CDR1 MNHEY, CDR2 SVGEGT. Trimming stripped 2 bases from V and 1 base from J, with 9 bases between.

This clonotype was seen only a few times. CDR3 bases: TGTGCCAGCAGTCTCGAGTGGGCCCCAGAGACCCAGTACTTC. Amino acids: CASSLEWAPETQYF. The genes are TRBV7-2 and TRBJ2-5; D unresolved. Trimming removed 6 bases from V and 4 bases from J, with 15 bases in between. This CDR3 spans 14 amino acids. Germline assignment: CDR1 SGHTA and CDR2 FQGNSA.

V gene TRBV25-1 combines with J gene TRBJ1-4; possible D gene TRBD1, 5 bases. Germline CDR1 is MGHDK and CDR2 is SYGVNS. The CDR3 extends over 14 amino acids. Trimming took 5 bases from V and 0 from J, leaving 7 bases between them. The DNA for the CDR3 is TGTGCCAGCAGTAGACAGTCAACTAATGAAAAACTGTTTTTT. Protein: CASSRQSTNEKLFF. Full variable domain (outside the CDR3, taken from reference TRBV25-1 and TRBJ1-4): EADIYQTPRYLVIGTGKKITLECSQTMGHDKMYWYQQDPGMELHLIHYSYGVNSTEKGDLSSESTVSRIRTEHFPLTLESARPSHTSQYLCASSRQSTNEKLFFGSGTQLSVL.

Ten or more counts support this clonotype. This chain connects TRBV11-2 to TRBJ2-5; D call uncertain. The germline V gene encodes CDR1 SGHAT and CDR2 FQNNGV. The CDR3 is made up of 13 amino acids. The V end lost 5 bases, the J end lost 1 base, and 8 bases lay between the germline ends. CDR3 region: CASSPAIQETQYF. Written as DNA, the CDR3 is TGTGCCAGCAGCCCTGCGATCCAAGAGACCCAGTACTTC.

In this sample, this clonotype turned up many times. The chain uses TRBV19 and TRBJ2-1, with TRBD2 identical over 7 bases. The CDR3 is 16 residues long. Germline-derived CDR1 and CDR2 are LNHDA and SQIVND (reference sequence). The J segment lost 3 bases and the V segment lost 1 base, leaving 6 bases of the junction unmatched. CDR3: CASSIGVREIYNEQFF. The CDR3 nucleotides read TGTGCCAGTAGTATAGGAGTGCGGGAGATCTACAATGAGCAGTTCTTC.

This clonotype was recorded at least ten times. Here the CDR3 DNA reads TGTGCCAGCAGCTTAGACGGGGGACAACAAGAGACCCAGTACTTC. It encodes CASSLDGGQQETQYF. The genes are TRBV11-2 and TRBJ2-5; D is possibly TRBD1 or TRBD2 (6 bases each). In germline, CDR1 is SGHAT, CDR2 FQNNGV. The CDR3 runs 15 residues. The V end lost 0 bases, the J end lost 2 bases, and 10 bases lay between the germline ends.

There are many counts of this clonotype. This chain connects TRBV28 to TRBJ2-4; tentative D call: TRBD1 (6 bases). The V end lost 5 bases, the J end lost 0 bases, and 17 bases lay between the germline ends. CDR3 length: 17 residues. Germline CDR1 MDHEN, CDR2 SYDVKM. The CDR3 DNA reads TGTGCCAGCAGTCCGCCGAGGGGGAGTGGAGCCAAAAACATTCAGTACTTC. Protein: CASSPPRGSGAKNIQYF.

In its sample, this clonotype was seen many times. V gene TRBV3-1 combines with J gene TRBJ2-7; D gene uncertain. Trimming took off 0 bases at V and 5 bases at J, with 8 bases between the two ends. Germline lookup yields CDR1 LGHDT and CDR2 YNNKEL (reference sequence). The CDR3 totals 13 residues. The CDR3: CASSQDFPHEQYF. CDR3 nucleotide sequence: TGTGCCAGCAGCCAAGATTTTCCCCACGAGCAGTACTTC.

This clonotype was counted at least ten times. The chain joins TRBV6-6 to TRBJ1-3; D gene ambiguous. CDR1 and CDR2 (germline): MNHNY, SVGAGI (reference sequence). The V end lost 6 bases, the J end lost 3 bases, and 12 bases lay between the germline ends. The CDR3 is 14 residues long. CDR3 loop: CASRGSFNGNTIYF. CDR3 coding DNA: TGTGCCAGCAGAGGATCCTTTAATGGAAACACCATATATTTT.

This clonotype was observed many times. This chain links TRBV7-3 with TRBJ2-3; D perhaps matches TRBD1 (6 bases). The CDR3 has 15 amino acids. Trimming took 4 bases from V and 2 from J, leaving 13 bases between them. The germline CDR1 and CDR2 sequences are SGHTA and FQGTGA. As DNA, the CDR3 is TGTGCCAGCAGCTCGGACAGCGGCCCCACAGATACGCAGTATTTT. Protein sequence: CASSSDSGPTDTQYF.

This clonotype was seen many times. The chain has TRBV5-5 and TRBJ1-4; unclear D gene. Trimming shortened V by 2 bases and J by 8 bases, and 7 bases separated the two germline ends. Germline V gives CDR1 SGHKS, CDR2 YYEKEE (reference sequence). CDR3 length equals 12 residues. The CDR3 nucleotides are TGTGCCAGCAGCTTAGAATTCGAAAAACTGTTTTTT. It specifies CASSLEFEKLFF.

Written as DNA, the CDR3 is TGTGCCAGCAGCTTAACCCCTAGCGGGAGTCCCGGTGAGCAGTTCTTC. This translates into CASSLTPSGSPGEQFF. The V and J genes are TRBV11-2 and TRBJ2-1, with TRBD2 matching 10 bases. Germline CDR1 and CDR2: SGHAT and FQNNGV. V lost 2 bases to trimming and J lost 9 bases; unmatched junction nucleotides: 10. The CDR3 is made up of 16 amino acids.

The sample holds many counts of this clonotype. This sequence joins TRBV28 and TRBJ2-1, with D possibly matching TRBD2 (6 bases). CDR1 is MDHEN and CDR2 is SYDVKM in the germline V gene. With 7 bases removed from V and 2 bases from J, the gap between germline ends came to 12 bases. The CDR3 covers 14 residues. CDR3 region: CASIPPGAYNEQFF. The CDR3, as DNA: TGTGCCAGCATCCCCCCGGGAGCCTACAATGAGCAGTTCTTC.

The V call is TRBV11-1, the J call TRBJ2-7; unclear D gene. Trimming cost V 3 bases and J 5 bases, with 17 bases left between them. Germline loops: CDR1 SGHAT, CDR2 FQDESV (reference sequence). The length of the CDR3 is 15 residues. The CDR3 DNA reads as TGTGCCAGCAGCTTTATCGGATCTGACTGGGACGAGCAGTACTTC. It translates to CASSFIGSDWDEQYF.

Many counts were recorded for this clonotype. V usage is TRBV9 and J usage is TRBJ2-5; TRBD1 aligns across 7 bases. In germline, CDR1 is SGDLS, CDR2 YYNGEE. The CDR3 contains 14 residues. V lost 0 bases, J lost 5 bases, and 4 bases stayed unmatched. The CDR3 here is CASSVGQGGETQYF. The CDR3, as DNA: TGTGCCAGCAGCGTAGGTCAAGGGGGCGAGACCCAGTACTTC.

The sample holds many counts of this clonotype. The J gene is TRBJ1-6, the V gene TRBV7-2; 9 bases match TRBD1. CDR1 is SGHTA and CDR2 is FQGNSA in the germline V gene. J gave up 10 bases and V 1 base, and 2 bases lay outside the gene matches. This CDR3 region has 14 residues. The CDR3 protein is CASSLGTGDSPLHF. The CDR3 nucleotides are TGTGCCAGCAGCTTAGGGACAGGGGACTCACCCCTCCACTTT. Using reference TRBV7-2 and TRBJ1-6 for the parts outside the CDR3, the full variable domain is GAGVSQSPSNKVTEKGKDVELRCDPISGHTALYWYRQSLGQGLEFLIYFQGNSAPDKSGLPSDRFSAERTGGSVSTLTIQRTQQEDSAVYLCASSLGTGDSPLHFGNGTRLTVT.

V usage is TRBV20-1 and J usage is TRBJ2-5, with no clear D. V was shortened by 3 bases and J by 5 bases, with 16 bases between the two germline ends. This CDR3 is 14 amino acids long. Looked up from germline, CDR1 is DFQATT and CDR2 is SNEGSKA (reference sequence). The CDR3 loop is CSASMSNRRETQYF. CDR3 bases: TGCAGTGCTAGTATGAGCAATCGTCGCGAGACCCAGTACTTC.

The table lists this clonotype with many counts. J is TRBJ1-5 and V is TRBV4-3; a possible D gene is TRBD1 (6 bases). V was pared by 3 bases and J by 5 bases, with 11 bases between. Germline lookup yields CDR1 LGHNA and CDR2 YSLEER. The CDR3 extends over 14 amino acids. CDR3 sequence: CASSQDSYDQPQHF. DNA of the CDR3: TGCGCCAGCAGCCAGGACAGCTACGATCAGCCCCAGCATTTT.

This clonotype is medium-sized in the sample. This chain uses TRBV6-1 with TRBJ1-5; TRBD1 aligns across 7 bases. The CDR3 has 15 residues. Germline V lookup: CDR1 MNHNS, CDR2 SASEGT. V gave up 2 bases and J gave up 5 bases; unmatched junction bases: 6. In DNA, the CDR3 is TGTGCCAGCAGTGAACCTGGGACAGTATATCAGCCCCAGCATTTT. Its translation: CASSEPGTVYQPQHF.

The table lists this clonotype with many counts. The CDR3 region is CASSYRTEGSPLHF. CDR3 DNA sequence: TGTGCCAGCAGTTACCGGACCGAGGGTTCACCCCTCCACTTT. The chain is built from TRBV6-5 and TRBJ1-6; D not resolved. The CDR3 runs 14 residues. CDR1 and CDR2 (germline): MNHEY, SVGAGI. Trimming pared 2 bases from V and 9 bases from J, leaving 11 bases between.

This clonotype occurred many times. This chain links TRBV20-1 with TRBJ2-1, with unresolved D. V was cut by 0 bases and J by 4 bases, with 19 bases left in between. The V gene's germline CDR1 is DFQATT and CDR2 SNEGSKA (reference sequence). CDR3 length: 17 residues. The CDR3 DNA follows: TGCAGTGCTAGAGATGCCGGACCCCCTCCTTCGTACAATGAGCAGTTCTTC. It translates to CSARDAGPPPSYNEQFF.

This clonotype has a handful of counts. The CDR3 is CASSYRTHPDTQYF. The CDR3 DNA reads TGTGCCAGCAGTTACCGGACTCACCCAGATACGCAGTATTTT. The chain couples TRBV6-2 or TRBV6-3 to TRBJ2-3, with D perhaps TRBD2 (5 bases). The CDR3 length is 14 residues. Germline CDR1 and CDR2: MNHEY and SVGEGT. Trimming shortened V by 2 bases and J by 4 bases, and 10 bases separated the two germline ends.